The text below deals with one T cell receptor (beta chain). The antigen remains unidentified. The V end was cut by 4 bases, the J end by 5 bases, with 6 bases between. Looked up from germline, CDR1 is LNHDA and CDR2 is SQIVND (reference sequence). The CDR3 runs 11 residues. This specimen belongs to a study of beta chain features in type 1 diabetes. CD45RO/CCR7/CD25/CD127/CD95/CD27 staining was used to isolate CD4+ naive, central memory, regulatory and stem cell-like memory cells by sorting. Sequenced material consisted of expressed TCRB transcripts (all of the isolated RNA was reverse transcribed). The data were produced by immunoSEQ multiplex PCR, yet TCRdb's version contains in-frame clones alone and is incomplete. The sample carries approximately 170,000 clones, around 8% recorded once. Findings of the study overall: When Type 1 diabetes patients were examined, their TCRB CDR3s proved moderately but significantly shorter in all four CD4+ subsets.

Sequencing used central memory CD4+ T cells from blood. J is TRBJ2-7 and V is TRBV19; no reliable D call. The clonotype was recovered from a woman aged 40 to 50 with type 1 diabetes. The CDR3 is CASSTSHEQYF. CDR3 nucleotides: TGTGCCAGTAGTACGAGCCACGAGCAGTACTTC.